These 22 T cell receptor beta chains were all obtained from the same sample, sequenced in a study of blood T cell repertoires in COVID-19. Some clones are missing from TCRdb's copy, which holds only in-frame ones; the method was immunoSEQ multiplex PCR. This sample has 150,000 to 170,000 clones; 76% occur once, and the top ten carry more than 3.5%. The sequencing input was peripheral blood. The receptors originated from a woman of 80 years or more with acute or convalescent COVID-19.

V and J are TRBV11-2 and TRBJ2-1; 7 bases are shared with TRBD2. The V gene's germline CDR1 is SGHAT and CDR2 FQNNGV. CDR3 length equals 16 residues. After removal of 5 bases from V and 0 bases from J, the junction contained 7 bases not matched to a gene. The CDR3 bases are TGTGCCAGCAGCCCAGCGCGGGGGATCTCCTACAATGAGCAGTTCTTC. Its protein product is CASSPARGISYNEQFF. The variable domain in full, with the rest retrieved from reference TRBV11-2 and TRBJ2-1, is EAGVAQSPRYKIIEKRQSVAFWCNPISGHATLYWYQQILGQGPKLLIQFQNNGVVDDSQLPKDRFSAERLKGVDSTLKIQPAKLEDSAVYLCASSPARGISYNEQFFGPGTRLTVL.

The gene calls are TRBV5-1 and TRBJ2-7, with 10 bases aligning to TRBD1. The CDR3 spans 14 residues. Losses at the gene ends were 0 bases for V and 3 bases for J; bases not matched to a gene: 0. CDR1 and CDR2 from the germline V gene are SGHRS and YFSETQ. CDR3 nucleotide sequence: TGCGCCAGCAGCTTGGGGACAGGGGGCTACGAGCAGTACTTC. Translation: CASSLGTGGYEQYF.

The chain joins TRBV27 to TRBJ1-6; 11 bases align to TRBD1. This CDR3 is built from 15 residues. V gave up 2 bases and J gave up 9 bases; unmatched junction bases: 3. Germline lookup yields CDR1 MNHEY and CDR2 SMNVEV (reference sequence). This CDR3 reads CASSLGTGGRSPLHF. CDR3 nucleotides: TGTGCCAGCAGTTTAGGGACAGGGGGGCGTTCACCCCTCCACTTT.

This clone has only a few counts. V usage is TRBV27 and J usage is TRBJ2-4; 9 bases match TRBD1. CDR3 length: 15 amino acids. Germline V CDR1 and CDR2: MNHEY, SMNVEV (reference sequence). V shed 7 bases, J shed 7 bases, and the junction held 11 bases outside the gene matches. DNA for the CDR3: TGTGCCAGCACGTCCCGGGACAGGGTCGGGAACATTCAGTACTTC. Its protein product is CASTSRDRVGNIQYF.

This clone was counted a few times. This rearrangement joins TRBV7-9 to TRBJ2-7; D not resolved. CDR3 length: 12 residues. CDR1 SEHNR and CDR2 FQNEAQ come from the germline V gene (reference sequence). With 3 bases removed from V and 3 bases from J, the gap between germline ends came to 6 bases. CDR3 DNA: TGTGCCAGCAGCTTCGAGGTCTACGAGCAGTACTTC. Residues: CASSFEVYEQYF.

The chain has TRBV6-5 and TRBJ2-3; D remains ambiguous. Germline values: CDR1 MNHEY, CDR2 SVGAGI. CDR3 length: 13 residues. The V and J ends lost 5 bases and 8 bases respectively, with 14 bases between them. In nucleotides, the CDR3 is TGTGCCAGCAGTAACCCACCGGAGAGTACGCAGTATTTT. It is translated as CASSNPPESTQYF.

The chain combines TRBV6-6 with TRBJ1-2; D gene unclear. The CDR3 runs to 12 residues. V was shortened by 2 bases and J by 8 bases, with 9 bases between the two germline ends. In germline, CDR1 is MNHNY, CDR2 SVGAGI (reference sequence). This CDR3 is CASSYPSGGYTF. CDR3 nucleotides: TGTGCCAGCAGTTACCCTTCCGGGGGCTACACCTTC.

The chain is built from TRBV6-4 and TRBJ2-1, with TRBD2 matching 8 bases. The germline gives CDR1 MRHNA, CDR2 SNTAGT. This CDR3 contains 14 residues. The trim removed 4 bases at V and 3 bases at J, leaving 2 bases unmatched. Written as DNA, the CDR3 is TGTGCCAGCAGTGTGACTAGCGTCTACAATGAGCAGTTCTTC. Encoded protein: CASSVTSVYNEQFF.

The chain employs TRBV25-1 and TRBJ1-2, with a weak D call TRBD1 (5 bases). There are 14 residues in the CDR3. Germline CDR1 MGHDK, CDR2 SYGVNS. Trimming took off 6 bases at V and 3 bases at J, with 14 bases between the two ends. CDR3 bases: TGTGCCAGCAGGGGGGGGGACGGATACTATGGCTACACCTTC. Protein sequence: CASRGGDGYYGYTF.

This sequence joins TRBV5-8 and TRBJ2-7; possibly TRBD1 for D (6 bases). CDR1 and CDR2 (germline): SGHTS, YDEGEE. Trimming took 7 bases from V and 7 from J, leaving 18 bases between them. The CDR3 runs 13 residues. CDR3 amino acids: CASPRTALGEQYF. Written as DNA, the CDR3 is TGTGCCAGCCCCCGGACAGCCCTTGGAGAGCAGTACTTC.

The V call is TRBV27, the J call TRBJ2-3, with a tentative D call TRBD2 (5 bases). V was clipped by 4 bases and J by 1 base, with 9 bases between them. Germline V CDR1 and CDR2: MNHEY, SMNVEV (reference sequence). The CDR3 has 14 amino acids. CDR3 residues: CASSSRRGTDTQYF. In DNA form, the CDR3 reads TGTGCCAGCAGTTCGAGGCGGGGCACAGATACGCAGTATTTT.

The chain joins TRBV18 to TRBJ2-7, with D unresolved. The CDR3 extends over 13 amino acids. Germline V lookup: CDR1 KGHSH, CDR2 LQKENI. Trimming removed 3 bases from V and 1 base from J, with 7 bases in between. The CDR3 nucleotides are TGTGCCAGCTCACCCCCCCTTTCCTACGAGCAGTACTTC. It is translated as CASSPPLSYEQYF.

This chain uses TRBV1 with TRBJ1-1; the D segment call TRBD1 is taken from the table without a DNA check. TRBV1 is a pseudogene locus. The CDR3 sequence is 19 residues long. The chain's CDR3 is CTSSQEGRSETGTNTEAFF. DNA for the CDR3: TGCACCAGCAGCCAAGAGGGCCGGAGTGAGACAGGGACAAACACTGAAGCTTTCTTT.

V and J are TRBV7-2 and TRBJ1-1; D might be TRBD1 (6 bases). Trimming pared 5 bases from V and 7 bases from J, leaving 14 bases between. The CDR3 contains 13 residues. The germline V gene has CDR1 SGHTA and CDR2 FQGNSA. CDR3 DNA sequence: TGTGCCAGCAGCCTCGGACAGCCCTATGAAGCTTTCTTT. Amino acid sequence: CASSLGQPYEAFF.

The rearrangement joins TRBV10-3 to TRBJ2-5; 7 nucleotides align to TRBD1. There are 12 residues in the CDR3. After removal of 6 bases from V and 3 bases from J, the junction contained 1 base not matched to a gene. CDR1 and CDR2 (germline): ENHRY, SYGVKD. For the CDR3, the DNA is TGTGCCATCAGCGACAGGGAAGAGACCCAGTACTTC. Protein sequence: CAISDREETQYF.

This clone was observed a handful of times. The chain carries TRBV25-1 and TRBJ1-2; 10 nucleotides line up with TRBD1. The V segment lost 4 bases and the J segment 0 bases; nucleotides outside the gene matches: 8. The V gene's germline CDR1 is MGHDK and CDR2 SYGVNS. The CDR3 is 17 amino acids. The CDR3: CASSGWGTGAPNYGYTF. CDR3 coding DNA: TGTGCCAGCAGTGGGTGGGGGACAGGGGCACCTAACTATGGCTACACCTTC.

The chain is built from TRBV19 and TRBJ1-1; 7 bases match TRBD1. V shed 5 bases and J 4 bases; nucleotides not matched to a gene: 7. Germline V gene sequence: CDR1 LNHDA, CDR2 SQIVND (reference sequence). The CDR3 extends over 14 amino acids. This chain's CDR3 is CASSRGGRFTEAFF. The CDR3 coding sequence is TGTGCCAGTAGTCGAGGGGGCAGGTTCACTGAAGCTTTCTTT.

This clone has more than one count but fewer than ten. V usage is TRBV5-1 and J usage is TRBJ1-4; 7 bases agree with TRBD1. The germline V gene has CDR1 SGHRS and CDR2 YFSETQ. The V and J ends lost 0 bases and 5 bases, in that order; junction bases with no gene match: 4. This CDR3 is built from 15 residues. CDR3 sequence reads: CASSLAGTANEKLFF. CDR3 DNA sequence: TGCGCCAGCAGCTTGGCCGGGACAGCGAATGAAAAACTGTTTTTT.

J is TRBJ2-1 and V is TRBV4-2; TRBD2 aligns across 8 bases. The CDR3 is 15 residues long. Germline V gene data show CDR1 as LGHNA and CDR2 as YNFKEQ. With 4 bases clipped from V and 5 bases from J, the junction kept 7 bases outside the gene matches. The CDR3, as DNA: TGTGCCAGCAGCCTTCCGGGACTAGTAGACAATGAGCAGTTCTTC. Encoded protein: CASSLPGLVDNEQFF.

The rearrangement uses TRBV25-1 and TRBJ2-1; 9 bases are a match to TRBD2. V was pared by 2 bases and J by 0 bases, with 5 bases of the junction left unmatched. The CDR3 is 17 residues long. Germline V gene data show CDR1 as MGHDK and CDR2 as SYGVNS. CDR3 DNA: TGTGCCAGCAGTGAACCCCTAGCGGGGTACTCCTACAATGAGCAGTTCTTC. Its protein is CASSEPLAGYSYNEQFF.

This clone was counted between two and nine times. The chain links TRBV5-6 to TRBJ2-1, with 7 bases matching TRBD1. V dropped 3 bases and J dropped 6; count of bases not matched to a gene: 0. The CDR3 consists of 12 residues. Per the germline V gene, CDR1 is SGHDT and CDR2 is YYEEEE. CDR3 DNA sequence: TGTGCCAGCAGCTCAGGGGGCAATGAGCAGTTCTTC. It codes for CASSSGGNEQFF.

V and J are TRBV24-1 and TRBJ2-5; D is unresolved. The CDR3 has 14 amino acids. The germline V gene has CDR1 KGHDR and CDR2 SFDVKD. Trimming removed 4 bases from V and 2 bases from J, with 10 bases in between. The CDR3 loop is CATSDSTAQETQYF. The CDR3 bases are TGTGCCACCAGTGACAGTACAGCTCAAGAGACCCAGTACTTC.